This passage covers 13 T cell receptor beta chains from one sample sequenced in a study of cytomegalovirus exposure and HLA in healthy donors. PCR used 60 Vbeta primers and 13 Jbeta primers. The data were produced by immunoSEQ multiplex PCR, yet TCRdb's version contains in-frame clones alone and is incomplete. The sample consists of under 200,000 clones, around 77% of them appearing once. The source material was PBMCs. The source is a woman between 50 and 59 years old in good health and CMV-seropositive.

The CDR3 region has the DNA TGCGCCAGCAGCATCAGGGGGCAAGAGGTCGCTTTCTTT. As protein: CASSIRGQEVAFF. The genes are TRBV5-1 and TRBJ1-1; 8 nucleotides align to TRBD1. The CDR3 has 13 amino acids. Germline V gene data show CDR1 as SGHRS and CDR2 as YFSETQ. V lost 4 bases to trimming and J lost 11 bases; unmatched junction nucleotides: 10.

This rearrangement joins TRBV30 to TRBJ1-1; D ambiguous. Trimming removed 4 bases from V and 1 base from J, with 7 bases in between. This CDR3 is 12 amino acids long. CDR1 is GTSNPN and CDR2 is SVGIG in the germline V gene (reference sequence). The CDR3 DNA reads TGTGCCTGGAACGGCGGGAACACTGAAGCTTTCTTT. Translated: CAWNGGNTEAFF.

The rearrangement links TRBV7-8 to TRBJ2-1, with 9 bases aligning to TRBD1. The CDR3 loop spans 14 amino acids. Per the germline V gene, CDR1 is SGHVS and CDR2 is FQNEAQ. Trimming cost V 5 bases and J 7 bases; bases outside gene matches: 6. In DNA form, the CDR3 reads TGTGCCAGCAGCCCCCGGGACAGGGAAAATGAGCAGTTCTTC. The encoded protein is CASSPRDRENEQFF.

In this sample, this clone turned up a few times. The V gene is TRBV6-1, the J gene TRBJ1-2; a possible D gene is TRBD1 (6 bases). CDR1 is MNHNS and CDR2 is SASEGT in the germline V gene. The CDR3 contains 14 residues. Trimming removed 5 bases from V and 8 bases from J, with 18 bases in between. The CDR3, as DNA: TGTGCCAGCAGTACAGGGCTCGGATGGGACGGCTACACCTTC. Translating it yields CASSTGLGWDGYTF.

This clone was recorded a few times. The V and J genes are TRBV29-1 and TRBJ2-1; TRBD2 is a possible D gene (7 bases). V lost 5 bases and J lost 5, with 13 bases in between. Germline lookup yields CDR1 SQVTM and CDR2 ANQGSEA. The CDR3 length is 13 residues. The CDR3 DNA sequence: TGCAGCGTTAGGGGGGGCGGCCACAATGAGCAGTTCTTC. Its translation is CSVRGGGHNEQFF.

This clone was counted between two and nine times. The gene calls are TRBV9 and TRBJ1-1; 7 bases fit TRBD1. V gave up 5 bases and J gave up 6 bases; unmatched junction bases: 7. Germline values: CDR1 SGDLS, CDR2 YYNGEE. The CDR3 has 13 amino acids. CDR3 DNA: TGTGCCAGCAGTAGAGAGGACAGGCCTGAAGCTTTCTTT. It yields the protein CASSREDRPEAFF.

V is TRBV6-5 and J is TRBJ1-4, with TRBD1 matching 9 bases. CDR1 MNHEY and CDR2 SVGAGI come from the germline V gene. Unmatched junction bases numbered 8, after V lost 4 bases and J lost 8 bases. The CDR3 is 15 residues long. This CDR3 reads CASSSTGGYGEKLFF. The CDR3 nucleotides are TGTGCCAGCAGTTCGACAGGGGGGTACGGAGAAAAACTGTTTTTT.

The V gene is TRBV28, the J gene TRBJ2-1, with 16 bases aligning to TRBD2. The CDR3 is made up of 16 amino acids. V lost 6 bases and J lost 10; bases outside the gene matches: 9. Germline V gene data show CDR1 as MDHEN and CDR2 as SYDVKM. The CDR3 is CASRGLAGGQFGEQFF. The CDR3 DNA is TGTGCCAGCAGGGGACTAGCGGGGGGGCAGTTTGGGGAGCAGTTCTTC.

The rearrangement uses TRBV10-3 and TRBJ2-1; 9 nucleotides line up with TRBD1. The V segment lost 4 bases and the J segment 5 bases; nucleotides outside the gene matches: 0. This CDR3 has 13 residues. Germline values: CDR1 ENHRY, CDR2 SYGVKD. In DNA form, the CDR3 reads TGTGCCATCAGTGGGACAGGGGACAATGAGCAGTTCTTC. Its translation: CAISGTGDNEQFF.

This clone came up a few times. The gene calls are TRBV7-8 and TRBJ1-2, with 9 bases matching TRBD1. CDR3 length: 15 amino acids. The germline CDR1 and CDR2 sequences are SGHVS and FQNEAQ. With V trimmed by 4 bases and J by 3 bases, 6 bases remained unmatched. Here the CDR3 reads CASSSDRGRDYGYTF. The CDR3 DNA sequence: TGTGCCAGCAGCTCGGACAGGGGAAGAGACTATGGCTACACCTTC. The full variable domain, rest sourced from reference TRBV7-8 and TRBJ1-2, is GAGVSQSPRYKVAKRGQDVALRCDPISGHVSLFWYQQALGQGPEFLTYFQNEAQLDKSGLPSDRFFAERPEGSVSTLKIQRTQQEDSAVYLCASSSDRGRDYGYTFGSGTRLTVV.

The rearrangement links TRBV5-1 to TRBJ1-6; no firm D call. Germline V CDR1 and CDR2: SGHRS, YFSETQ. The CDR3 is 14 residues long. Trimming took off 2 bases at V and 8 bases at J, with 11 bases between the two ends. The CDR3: CASSFSQVDSPLHF. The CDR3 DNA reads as TGCGCCAGCAGCTTCAGTCAGGTGGATTCACCCCTCCACTTT.

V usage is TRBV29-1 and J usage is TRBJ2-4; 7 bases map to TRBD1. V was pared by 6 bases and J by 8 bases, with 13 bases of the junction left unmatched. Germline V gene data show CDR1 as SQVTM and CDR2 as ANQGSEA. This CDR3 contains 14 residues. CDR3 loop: CSVGLTGSRDIQYF. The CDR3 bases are TGCAGCGTAGGCTTGACAGGGTCTCGGGACATTCAGTACTTC. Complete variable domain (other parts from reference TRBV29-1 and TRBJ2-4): SAVISQKPSRDICQRGTSLTIQCQVDSQVTMMFWYRQQPGQSLTLIATANQGSEATYESGFVIDKFPISRPNLTFSTLTVSNMSPEDSSIYLCSVGLTGSRDIQYFGAGTRLSVL.

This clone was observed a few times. CDR3 sequence: CASSLGLGDNYYGYTF. The CDR3 nucleotides read TGCGCCAGCAGCTTGGGCCTGGGCGACAATTACTATGGCTACACCTTC. This chain joins TRBV5-1 and TRBJ1-2, with D uncertain. The CDR3 extends over 16 amino acids. The germline V and J ends were trimmed by 0 bases and 3 bases, with 15 bases remaining between them. Germline CDR1 reads SGHRS; CDR2 reads YFSETQ.